This is a list of T cell receptor beta chains from one sample in a study of T cells in Graves' hyperthyroidism and ophthalmopathy. Via MiXCR, TCRdb re-called the multiplex PCR reads, giving one row per CDR3 protein. The sample has around 800,000 distinct CDR3 sequences, roughly 40% seen once. The sample taken for sequencing was blood. These receptor sequences come from a man aged 18 to 29 with Graves' hyperthyroidism. The CDR3 runs from the conserved cysteine through the conserved F or W. A D gene is named only where the DNA matches it firmly. Clone size appears in some rows only: once, few, many, or a class for an expanded clone.

J gene: TRBJ1-2
D gene: .
clone size: .
V gene: TRBV19
CDR3 protein: CASSISLLTEINYGYTF
CDR3 DNA: TGTGCCAGTAGTATATCGCTCCTGACGGAGATTAACTATGGCTACACCTTC

J gene: TRBJ1-6
D gene: .
clone size: many
V gene: TRBV7-2
CDR3 protein: CASSPSGTGNNSPLHF
CDR3 DNA: TGTGCCAGCAGCCCATCTGGGACGGGGAATAATTCACCCCTCCACTTT

J gene: TRBJ2-7
D gene: .
clone size: few
V gene: TRBV7-9
CDR3 protein: CASSPPEGPKTYEQYF
CDR3 DNA: TGTGCCAGCAGCCCACCGGAAGGGCCAAAGACCTACGAGCAGTACTTC

J gene: TRBJ2-5
D gene: .
clone size: many
V gene: TRBV20-1
CDR3 protein: CSAREPPETQYF
CDR3 DNA: TGCAGTGCTAGAGAACCCCCGGAGACCCAGTACTTC

J gene: TRBJ1-4
D gene: .
clone size: many
V gene: TRBV29-1
CDR3 protein: CSVGEYQAEKLFF
CDR3 DNA: TGCAGCGTTGGGGAGTATCAGGCTGAAAAACTGTTTTTT

J gene: TRBJ2-6
D gene: .
clone size: many
V gene: TRBV25-1
CDR3 protein: CASSEGRRTDSGANVLTF
CDR3 DNA: TGTGCCAGCAGTGAAGGGCGCAGGACCGACTCTGGGGCCAACGTCCTGACTTTC

J gene: TRBJ1-1
D gene: .
clone size: .
V gene: TRBV9
CDR3 protein: CASSPWAGEAFF
CDR3 DNA: TGTGCCAGCAGCCCCTGGGCAGGGGAGGCTTTCTTT

J gene: TRBJ1-2
D gene: TRBD1
clone size: many
V gene: TRBV20-1
CDR3 protein: CSALEDRDGYTF
CDR3 DNA: TGCAGTGCACTAGAGGACAGGGATGGCTACACCTTC

J gene: TRBJ1-1
D gene: .
clone size: .
V gene: TRBV10-3
CDR3 protein: CAISEGRGGTEAFF
CDR3 DNA: TGTGCCATCAGTGAGGGGCGGGGAGGGACTGAAGCTTTCTTT

J gene: TRBJ1-4
D gene: .
clone size: .
V gene: TRBV6-5
CDR3 protein: CASSPPGRIEKLFF
CDR3 DNA: TGTGCCAGCAGTCCACCGGGACGGATTGAAAAACTGTTTTTT

J gene: TRBJ2-7
D gene: .
clone size: few
V gene: TRBV7-2
CDR3 protein: CASSYKDSLEQYF
CDR3 DNA: TGTGCCAGCAGCTATAAGGACTCTCTCGAGCAGTACTTC

J gene: TRBJ1-1
D gene: .
clone size: .
V gene: TRBV6-5
CDR3 protein: CASSYSGRLNTEAFF
CDR3 DNA: TGTGCCAGCAGTTACTCTGGCAGGCTGAACACTGAAGCTTTCTTT

J gene: TRBJ1-6
D gene: .
clone size: .
V gene: TRBV5-1
CDR3 protein: CASSRADRTNSPLHF
CDR3 DNA: TGCGCCAGCAGCCGGGCCGATCGGACTAATTCACCCCTCCACTTT

J gene: TRBJ1-2
D gene: .
clone size: few
V gene: TRBV5-5
CDR3 protein: CASSFDQNGYTF
CDR3 DNA: TGTGCCAGCAGCTTTGATCAGAATGGCTACACCTTC

J gene: TRBJ1-1
D gene: .
clone size: .
V gene: TRBV2
CDR3 protein: CARAERDTEAFF
CDR3 DNA: TGTGCCAGGGCGGAAAGAGACACTGAAGCTTTCTTT

J gene: TRBJ2-5
D gene: .
clone size: .
V gene: TRBV10-3
CDR3 protein: CAINEYAGARETQYF
CDR3 DNA: TGTGCCATCAATGAGTACGCGGGGGCCCGAGAGACCCAGTACTTC

J gene: TRBJ2-7
D gene: .
clone size: .
V gene: TRBV3-1
CDR3 protein: CASSPLGQILYF
CDR3 DNA: TGTGCCAGCAGCCCCCTCGGGCAGATTCTGTACTTC

J gene: TRBJ1-5
D gene: .
clone size: once
V gene: TRBV7-2
CDR3 protein: CASSFGASGTVNQPQHF
CDR3 DNA: TGTGCCAGCAGCTTCGGGGCGAGCGGCACTGTTAATCAGCCCCAGCATTTT

J gene: TRBJ1-3
D gene: .
clone size: many
V gene: TRBV19
CDR3 protein: CASSIPGKAGNTIYF
CDR3 DNA: TGTGCCAGTAGTATTCCAGGGAAGGCTGGAAACACCATATATTTT

J gene: TRBJ1-6
D gene: .
clone size: many
V gene: TRBV7-9
CDR3 protein: CASSSTGLRSPLHF
CDR3 DNA: TGTGCCAGCAGCTCCACAGGGTTACGCTCACCCCTCCACTTT

J gene: TRBJ1-2
D gene: .
clone size: once
V gene: TRBV9
CDR3 protein: CASSLGDGYNF
CDR3 DNA: TGTGCCAGCAGTCTAGGGGATGGCTACAACTTC

J gene: TRBJ1-1
D gene: .
clone size: few
V gene: TRBV12-3/TRBV12-4
CDR3 protein: CASRRGHLNTEAFF
CDR3 DNA: TGTGCCAGCAGGAGGGGACATCTGAACACTGAAGCTTTCTTT

J gene: TRBJ1-5
D gene: .
clone size: .
V gene: TRBV4-1
CDR3 protein: CASSQEGRGVNQPQHF
CDR3 DNA: TGCGCCAGCAGCCAAGAAGGTAGAGGGGTAAATCAGCCCCAGCATTTT

J gene: TRBJ1-6
D gene: TRBD1
clone size: .
V gene: TRBV25-1
CDR3 protein: CASSAHRGLTPLHF
CDR3 DNA: TGTGCCAGCAGTGCTCACAGGGGGCTCACACCCCTCCACTTT

J gene: TRBJ1-1
D gene: .
clone size: .
V gene: TRBV5-5
CDR3 protein: CASSQVQGPTEAFF
CDR3 DNA: TGCGCCAGCAGCCAAGTGCAAGGGCCCACTGAAGCTTTCTTT

J gene: TRBJ1-1
D gene: .
clone size: many
V gene: TRBV19
CDR3 protein: CASSITGKNTEAFF
CDR3 DNA: TGTGCCAGTAGTATCACGGGGAAGAACACTGAAGCTTTCTTT

J gene: TRBJ2-7
D gene: .
clone size: few
V gene: TRBV11-2
CDR3 protein: CASSSTYSFGSGNEQYF
CDR3 DNA: TGTGCCAGCAGCTCGACCTACTCCTTCGGATCGGGGAACGAGCAGTACTTC

J gene: TRBJ2-7
D gene: .
clone size: .
V gene: TRBV2
CDR3 protein: CASKWRLTSYEQYF
CDR3 DNA: TGTGCCAGCAAGTGGCGATTGACATCCTACGAGCAGTACTTC

J gene: TRBJ2-7
D gene: .
clone size: .
V gene: TRBV2
CDR3 protein: CASRGGWGDGQYF
CDR3 DNA: TGTGCCAGCAGGGGGGGCTGGGGAGACGGGCAGTACTTC

J gene: TRBJ2-5
D gene: TRBD1
clone size: .
V gene: TRBV5-4
CDR3 protein: CASSLPRGLETQYF
CDR3 DNA: TGTGCCAGCAGTTTACCCAGGGGGCTGGAGACCCAGTACTTC

J gene: TRBJ2-7
D gene: TRBD2
clone size: .
V gene: TRBV5-4
CDR3 protein: CASSLGGTRPAYEQYF
CDR3 DNA: TGTGCCAGCAGCTTGGGGGGGACTAGACCCGCCTACGAGCAGTACTTC

J gene: TRBJ1-2
D gene: TRBD1
clone size: few
V gene: TRBV7-9
CDR3 protein: CASSQGTGGFDGYTF
CDR3 DNA: TGTGCCAGCAGCCAAGGAACAGGGGGCTTCGATGGCTACACCTTC